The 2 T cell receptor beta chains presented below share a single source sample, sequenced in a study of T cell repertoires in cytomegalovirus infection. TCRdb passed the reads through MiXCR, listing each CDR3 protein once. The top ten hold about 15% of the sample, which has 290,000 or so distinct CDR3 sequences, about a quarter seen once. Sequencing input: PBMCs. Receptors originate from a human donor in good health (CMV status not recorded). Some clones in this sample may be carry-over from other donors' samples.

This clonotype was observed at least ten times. CDR3 in DNA: TGTGCCAGCAGCTTAGATTACGAATACGAGCAGTACTTC. Translated: CASSLDYEYEQYF. The V and J genes are TRBV7-2 and TRBJ2-7; D is unclear. CDR1 and CDR2 (germline): SGHTA, FQGNSA. CDR3 length: 13 amino acids. V dropped 1 base and J dropped 4 bases, with 8 bases sitting between them.

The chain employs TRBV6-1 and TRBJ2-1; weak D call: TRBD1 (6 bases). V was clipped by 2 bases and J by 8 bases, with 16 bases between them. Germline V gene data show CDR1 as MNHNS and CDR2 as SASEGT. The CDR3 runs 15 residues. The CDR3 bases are TGTGCCAGCAGTGAAAGTTGGGGGCGTTACGATGAGCAGTTCTTC. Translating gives CASSESWGRYDEQFF.